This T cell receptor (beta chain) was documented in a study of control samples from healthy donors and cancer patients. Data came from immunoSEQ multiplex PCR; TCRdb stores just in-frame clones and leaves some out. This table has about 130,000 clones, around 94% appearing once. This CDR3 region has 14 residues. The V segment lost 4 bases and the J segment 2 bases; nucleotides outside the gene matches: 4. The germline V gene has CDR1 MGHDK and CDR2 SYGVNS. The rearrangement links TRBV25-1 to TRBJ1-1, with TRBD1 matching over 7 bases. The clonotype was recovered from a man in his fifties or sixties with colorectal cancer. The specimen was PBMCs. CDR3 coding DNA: TGTGCCAGCAGTGCCGGGACAGCCAACACTGAAGCTTTCTTT. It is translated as CASSAGTANTEAFF.